The rows below give T cell receptor beta chains drawn from one sample of a study of blood T cells in healthy people across ages. TCRdb ran MiXCR on the 5' RACE reads and lists one entry per CDR3 protein. The table lists around 1.7 million distinct CDR3 sequences, roughly 27% of them singletons, with about 8% in the top ten. Sequenced material: blood. These receptor sequences come from a woman aged 30 to 39 in good health. Both conserved end residues are part of each CDR3. D genes are given only for firm matches. Clone size is not always given. Where it is, it says once, few, many or a class for expanded clones.

d_gene	abundance	j_gene	v_gene	CDR3nt	CDR3aa
.	many	TRBJ2-5	TRBV6-6	TGTGCCAGCAGCCACCCGGGAGTGGTTGGAGAGACCCAGTACTTC	CASSHPGVVGETQYF
TRBD2	few	TRBJ2-6	TRBV7-2	TGTGCCAGCGGCGCTCCGGGACTAGCTCCCTCTGGGGCCAACGTCCTGACTTTC	CASGAPGLAPSGANVLTF
TRBD2	few	TRBJ2-7	TRBV7-2	TGTGCCAGCAGCTTAGGACTAGCGGGGAACAATGAGCAGTACTTC	CASSLGLAGNNEQYF
.	.	TRBJ2-7	TRBV3-1	TGTGCCAGCAGCCCGCTGCAGGGGTCTGGACAGCGGCAGTACTTC	CASSPLQGSGQRQYF
.	.	TRBJ1-2	TRBV3-1	TGTGCCAGCAGCCCAGAGGAGGGCGGACGGGCGAGCTACACCTTC	CASSPEEGGRASYTF
TRBD1	few	TRBJ2-2	TRBV7-3	TGTGCCAGCAGTTTATCGGGACAGGGGACCGGGGAGCTGTTTTTT	CASSLSGQGTGELFF
.	.	TRBJ2-7	TRBV7-9	TGTGCCAACAGCCCACTGGGGGGCGAGCAGTACTTC	CANSPLGGEQYF
TRBD2	.	TRBJ2-1	TRBV7-2	TGTGCCAGCAGCTTAGCGCGGACTAGCGGGGATCACTCCTACAATGAGCAGTTCTTC	CASSLARTSGDHSYNEQFF
.	.	TRBJ2-5	TRBV15	TGTGCCACCAGCAGAGATTTAGGCGCGCAAGAGACCCAGTACTTC	CATSRDLGAQETQYF
TRBD1	few	TRBJ1-2	TRBV6-1	TGTGCCAGCAGTGGAGCCGGGACAGGGATGATTGGCTACACCTTC	CASSGAGTGMIGYTF
TRBD2	.	TRBJ2-5	TRBV4-1	TGCGCCAGCAGCCCCTTCTGGACTAGCGGGGGACCGGGTGGGGAGACCCAGTACTTC	CASSPFWTSGGPGGETQYF